This TCR beta chain was profiled in a study of blood T cell repertoires in COVID-19. Germline-derived CDR1 and CDR2 are SGHVS and FNYEAQ. CDR3 length equals 16 residues. V shed 0 bases, J shed 5 bases, and the junction held 6 bases outside the gene matches. The data were produced by immunoSEQ multiplex PCR, yet TCRdb's version contains in-frame clones alone and is incomplete. The sample yields 200,000 to 300,000 clones, around 84% seen once. The chain is built from TRBV7-6 and TRBJ2-1; 8 positions match TRBD1. The sequence was obtained from a man in his 60s with acute or convalescent COVID-19. Sample: peripheral blood. The CDR3: CASSLARDRFHNEQFF. CDR3 DNA sequence: TGTGCCAGCAGCTTAGCCCGGGACAGGTTCCACAATGAGCAGTTCTTC.